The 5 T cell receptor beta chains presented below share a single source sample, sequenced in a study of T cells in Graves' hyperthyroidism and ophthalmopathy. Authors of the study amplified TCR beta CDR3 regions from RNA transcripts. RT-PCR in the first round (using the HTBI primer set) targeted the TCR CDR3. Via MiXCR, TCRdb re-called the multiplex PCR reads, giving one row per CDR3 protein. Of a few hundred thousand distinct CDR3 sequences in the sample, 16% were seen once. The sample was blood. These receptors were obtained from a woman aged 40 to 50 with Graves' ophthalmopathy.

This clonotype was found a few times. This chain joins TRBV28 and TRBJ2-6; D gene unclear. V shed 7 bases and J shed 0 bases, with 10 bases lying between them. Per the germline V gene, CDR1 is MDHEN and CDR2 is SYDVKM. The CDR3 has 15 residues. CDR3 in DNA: TGTGCCAGCAAAACCGTTAACTCTGGGGCCAACGTCCTGACTTTC. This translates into CASKTVNSGANVLTF.

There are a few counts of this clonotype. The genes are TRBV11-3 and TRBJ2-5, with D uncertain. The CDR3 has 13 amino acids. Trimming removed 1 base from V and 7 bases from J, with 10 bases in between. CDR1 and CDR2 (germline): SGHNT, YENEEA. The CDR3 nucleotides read TGTGCCAGCAGCTTAGCTGGGTCGGGGACCCAGTACTTC. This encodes CASSLAGSGTQYF.

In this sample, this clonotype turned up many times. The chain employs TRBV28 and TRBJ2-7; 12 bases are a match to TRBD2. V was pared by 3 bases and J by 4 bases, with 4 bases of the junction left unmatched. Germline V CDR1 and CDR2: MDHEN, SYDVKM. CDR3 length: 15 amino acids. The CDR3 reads CASSFGLAGRYEQYF. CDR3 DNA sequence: TGTGCCAGCAGTTTTGGACTAGCGGGACGGTACGAGCAGTACTTC.

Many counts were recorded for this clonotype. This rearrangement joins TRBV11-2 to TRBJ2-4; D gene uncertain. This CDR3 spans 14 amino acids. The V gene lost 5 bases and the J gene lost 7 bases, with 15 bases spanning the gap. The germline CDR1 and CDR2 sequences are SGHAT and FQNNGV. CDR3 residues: CASSPLAARNIQYF. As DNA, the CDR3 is TGTGCCAGCAGCCCCCTGGCAGCCCGCAACATTCAGTACTTC. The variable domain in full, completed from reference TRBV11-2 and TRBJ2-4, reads EAGVAQSPRYKIIEKRQSVAFWCNPISGHATLYWYQQILGQGPKLLIQFQNNGVVDDSQLPKDRFSAERLKGVDSTLKIQPAKLEDSAVYLCASSPLAARNIQYFGAGTRLSVL.

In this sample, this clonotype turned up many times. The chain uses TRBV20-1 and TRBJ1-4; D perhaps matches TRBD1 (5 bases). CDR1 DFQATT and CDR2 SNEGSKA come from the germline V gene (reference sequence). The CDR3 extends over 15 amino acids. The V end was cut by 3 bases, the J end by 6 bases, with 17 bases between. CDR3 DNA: TGCAGTGCTAGGGGAGTGGGGCAGGTGGATGAAAAACTGTTTTTT. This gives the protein CSARGVGQVDEKLFF.